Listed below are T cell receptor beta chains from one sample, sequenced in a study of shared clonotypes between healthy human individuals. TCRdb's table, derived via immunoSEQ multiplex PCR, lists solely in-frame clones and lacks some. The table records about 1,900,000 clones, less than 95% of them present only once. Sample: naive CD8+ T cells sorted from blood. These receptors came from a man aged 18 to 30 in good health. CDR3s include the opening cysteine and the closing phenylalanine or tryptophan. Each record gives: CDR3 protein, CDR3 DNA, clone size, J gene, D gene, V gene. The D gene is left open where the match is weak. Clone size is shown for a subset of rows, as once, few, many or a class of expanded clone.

CDR3aa: CASSLLGGGEAFF
CDR3nt: TGTGCCAGCAGCCTGCTAGGGGGAGGTGAAGCTTTCTTT
abundance: once
j_gene: TRBJ1-1
d_gene: NA
v_gene: TRBV11-3

CDR3aa: CASSWNQGNTEAFF
CDR3nt: TGTGCCAGCAGTTGGAACCAGGGAAACACTGAAGCTTTCTTT
abundance: NA
j_gene: TRBJ1-1
d_gene: NA
v_gene: TRBV7-9

CDR3aa: CASSQDTRLAGSSTDTQYF
CDR3nt: TGTGCCAGCAGCCAAGATACTAGACTAGCGGGGAGCAGCACAGATACGCAGTATTTT
abundance: NA
j_gene: TRBJ2-3
d_gene: TRBD2
v_gene: TRBV4-2

CDR3aa: CASSMDSPSDEQYF
CDR3nt: TGTGCCAGCAGCATGGACAGCCCATCTGACGAGCAGTACTTC
abundance: once
j_gene: TRBJ2-7
d_gene: NA
v_gene: TRBV6-5

CDR3aa: CARSAGLAGGTPIRETQYF
CDR3nt: TGTGCCAGAAGCGCGGGACTAGCGGGGGGAACACCTATAAGGGAGACCCAGTACTTC
abundance: once
j_gene: TRBJ2-5
d_gene: TRBD2
v_gene: TRBV5-3

CDR3aa: CASSQEGGVGSYEQYF
CDR3nt: TGCGCCAGCAGCCAAGAAGGGGGTGTGGGCTCCTACGAGCAGTACTTC
abundance: NA
j_gene: TRBJ2-7
d_gene: NA
v_gene: TRBV4-1

CDR3aa: CAWTLWTENTEAFF
CDR3nt: TGTGCCTGGACGCTCTGGACAGAGAACACTGAAGCTTTCTTT
abundance: NA
j_gene: TRBJ1-1
d_gene: NA
v_gene: TRBV30

CDR3aa: CASWTGDGETQYF
CDR3nt: TGTGCCAGCTGGACAGGGGATGGAGAGACCCAGTACTTC
abundance: once
j_gene: TRBJ2-5
d_gene: TRBD1
v_gene: TRBV27

CDR3aa: CASSVDIGDGYTF
CDR3nt: TGTGCCAGCAGCGTAGATATAGGGGACGGCTACACCTTC
abundance: NA
j_gene: TRBJ1-2
d_gene: NA
v_gene: TRBV9

CDR3aa: CASSELAGVGDEQFF
CDR3nt: TGTGCCAGCAGTGAACTAGCGGGAGTCGGCGATGAGCAGTTCTTC
abundance: NA
j_gene: TRBJ2-1
d_gene: TRBD2
v_gene: TRBV6-1

CDR3aa: CASSQDFGGALNYEQYF
CDR3nt: TGCGCCAGCAGCCAGGACTTCGGGGGCGCCCTCAACTACGAGCAGTACTTC
abundance: NA
j_gene: TRBJ2-7
d_gene: NA
v_gene: TRBV4-1

CDR3aa: CASSLVGGGAENTEAFF
CDR3nt: TGTGCCAGCAGCTTAGTGGGAGGGGGCGCGGAGAACACTGAAGCTTTCTTT
abundance: NA
j_gene: TRBJ1-1
d_gene: TRBD1
v_gene: TRBV7-2

CDR3aa: CASSEDEEQFF
CDR3nt: TGTGCCAGCAGTGAGGACGAGGAGCAGTTCTTC
abundance: NA
j_gene: TRBJ2-1
d_gene: NA
v_gene: TRBV2

CDR3aa: CASAVGVAGYEQYF
CDR3nt: TGTGCCAGCGCGGTCGGAGTAGCGGGCTACGAGCAGTACTTC
abundance: NA
j_gene: TRBJ2-7
d_gene: TRBD2
v_gene: TRBV5-4

CDR3aa: CASSQGLAVYEQYF
CDR3nt: TGTGCCAGCAGCCAGGGACTAGCGGTCTACGAGCAGTACTTC
abundance: NA
j_gene: TRBJ2-7
d_gene: TRBD2
v_gene: TRBV5-6

CDR3aa: CASRTLAGDNEQFF
CDR3nt: TGTGCCAGCAGGACCCTAGCGGGGGACAATGAGCAGTTCTTC
abundance: NA
j_gene: TRBJ2-1
d_gene: TRBD2
v_gene: TRBV27

CDR3aa: CASSQDLGSTFYEQYF
CDR3nt: TGCGCCAGCAGCCAAGATCTAGGAAGTACTTTCTACGAGCAGTACTTC
abundance: NA
j_gene: TRBJ2-7
d_gene: NA
v_gene: TRBV4-3

CDR3aa: CAWSAPFGRPANEQFF
CDR3nt: TGTGCCTGGAGTGCCCCTTTCGGGAGACCCGCCAATGAGCAGTTCTTC
abundance: NA
j_gene: TRBJ2-1
d_gene: NA
v_gene: TRBV30

CDR3aa: CASTPGTGPYEQYF
CDR3nt: TGTGCCAGCACCCCGGGGACAGGTCCCTACGAGCAGTACTTC
abundance: NA
j_gene: TRBJ2-7
d_gene: TRBD1
v_gene: TRBV7-9

CDR3aa: CASSVSGRGSTDTQYF
CDR3nt: TGTGCCAGCAGCGTATCGGGACGGGGAAGCACAGATACGCAGTATTTT
abundance: NA
j_gene: TRBJ2-3
d_gene: NA
v_gene: TRBV9

CDR3aa: CASSLALKNEQYF
CDR3nt: TGTGCCAGCAGCTTAGCCCTAAAGAACGAGCAGTACTTC
abundance: NA
j_gene: TRBJ2-7
d_gene: NA
v_gene: TRBV7-2

CDR3aa: CASSPVAGGTYEQYF
CDR3nt: TGTGCCAGCAGCCCGGTGGCGGGAGGGACCTACGAGCAGTACTTC
abundance: NA
j_gene: TRBJ2-7
d_gene: TRBD2
v_gene: TRBV27

CDR3aa: CAISEKGLYTEAFF
CDR3nt: TGTGCCATCAGTGAGAAGGGGTTATACACTGAAGCTTTCTTT
abundance: NA
j_gene: TRBJ1-1
d_gene: NA
v_gene: TRBV10-3

CDR3aa: CASSLVTGVRADTQYF
CDR3nt: TGTGCCAGCAGCTTAGTGACAGGCGTACGGGCAGATACGCAGTATTTT
abundance: once
j_gene: TRBJ2-3
d_gene: NA
v_gene: TRBV7-9

CDR3aa: CAWSVATGAAYEQYF
CDR3nt: TGTGCCTGGAGTGTAGCGACAGGGGCGGCCTACGAGCAGTACTTC
abundance: NA
j_gene: TRBJ2-7
d_gene: TRBD1
v_gene: TRBV30

CDR3aa: CSAGDNEQFF
CDR3nt: TGCAGCGCCGGAGACAATGAGCAGTTCTTC
abundance: NA
j_gene: TRBJ2-1
d_gene: NA
v_gene: TRBV29-1

CDR3aa: CAGRDLYEQYF
CDR3nt: TGTGCCGGGCGTGACTTGTACGAGCAGTACTTC
abundance: NA
j_gene: TRBJ2-7
d_gene: NA
v_gene: TRBV6-1